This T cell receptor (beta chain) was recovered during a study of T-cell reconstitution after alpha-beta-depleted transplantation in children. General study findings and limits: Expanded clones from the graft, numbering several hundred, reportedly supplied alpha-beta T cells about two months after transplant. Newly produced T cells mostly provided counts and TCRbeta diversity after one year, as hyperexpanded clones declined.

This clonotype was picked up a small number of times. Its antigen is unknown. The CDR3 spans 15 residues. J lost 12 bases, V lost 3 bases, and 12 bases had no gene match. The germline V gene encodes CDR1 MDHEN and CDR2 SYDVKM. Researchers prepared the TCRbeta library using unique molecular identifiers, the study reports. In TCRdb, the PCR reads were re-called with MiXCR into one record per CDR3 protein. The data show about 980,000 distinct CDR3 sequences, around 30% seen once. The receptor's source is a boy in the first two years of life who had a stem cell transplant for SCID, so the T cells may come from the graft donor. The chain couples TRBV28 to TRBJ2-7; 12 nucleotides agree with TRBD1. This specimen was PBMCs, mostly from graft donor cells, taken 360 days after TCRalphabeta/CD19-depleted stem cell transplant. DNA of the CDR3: TGTGCCAGCAGTTTTAACCGGGACAGGGGGCCTGCGCGGTACTTC. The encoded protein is CASSFNRDRGPARYF.